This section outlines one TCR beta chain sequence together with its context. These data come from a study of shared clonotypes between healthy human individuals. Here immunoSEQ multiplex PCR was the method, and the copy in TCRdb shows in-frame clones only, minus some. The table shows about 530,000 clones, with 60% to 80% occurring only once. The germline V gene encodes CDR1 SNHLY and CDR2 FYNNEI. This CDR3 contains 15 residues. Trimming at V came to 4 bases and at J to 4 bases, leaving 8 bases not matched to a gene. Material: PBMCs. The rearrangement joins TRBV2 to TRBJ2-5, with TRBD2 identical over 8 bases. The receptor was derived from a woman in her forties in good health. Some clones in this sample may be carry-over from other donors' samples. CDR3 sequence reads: CASSVVAGLGETQYF. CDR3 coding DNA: TGTGCCAGCAGTGTAGTAGCGGGATTGGGAGAGACCCAGTACTTC. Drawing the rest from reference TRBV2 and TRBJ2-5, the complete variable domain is EPEVTQTPSHQVTQMGQEVILRCVPISNHLYFYWYRQILGQKVEFLVSFYNNEISEKSEIFDDQFSVERPDGSNFTLKIRSTKLEDSAMYFCASSVVAGLGETQYFGPGTRLLVL.